This entry is about one T cell receptor beta chain. Antigen: not known. The length of the CDR3 is 16 residues. V lost 6 bases, J lost 2 bases, and 17 bases lay in between. Germline assignment: CDR1 MNHEY and CDR2 SVGAGI. MiXCR was run by TCRdb on the 5' RACE reads, yielding one entry per CDR3 protein. In the table there are hundreds of thousands of distinct CDR3 sequences, roughly 9.4% of which are singletons. This entry belongs to a study of T cells after yellow fever vaccination. The wider study: Preparation of the low-cell-number fractions used SMART-Seq v4 Ultra Low Input. Study-wide results and limits: Subsequent booster samples again held most clones from primary vaccination (less than 98% CD4, approximately 86% CD8).

V usage is TRBV6-5 and J usage is TRBJ2-1; D uncertain. The sequencing used PBMCs, collected on the day of the first yellow fever vaccination. The source is a man younger than 30 who received the YFV17D yellow fever vaccine. The chain's CDR3 is CASSSPTMGTYNEQFF. In nucleotides, the CDR3 is TGTGCCAGCAGCAGCCCGACAATGGGGACCTACAATGAGCAGTTCTTC.